A selection of T cell receptor beta chains follows, all from one sample in a study of beta chain features in type 1 diabetes. Repertoires were generated with immunoSEQ multiplex PCR, while TCRdb's copy carries only in-frame clones and drops some. Among 220,000 or so clones listed, about 71% were seen once. Sequencing used naive CD4+ T cells from blood. These receptors were obtained from a man aged 25-45 years in good health. Both conserved end residues are part of each CDR3. Each record gives: clone size, J gene, V gene, D gene, CDR3 protein, CDR3 DNA. The D gene is left open where the match is weak. The size entry is marked missing in some rows and otherwise reads once, few, many or a size class.

clone size: NA; J gene: TRBJ2-7; V gene: TRBV30; D gene: TRBD2; CDR3 protein: CAWTRTSGPYEQYF; CDR3 DNA: TGTGCCTGGACCCGGACTAGCGGACCCTACGAGCAGTACTTC
clone size: NA; J gene: TRBJ1-5; V gene: TRBV14; D gene: NA; CDR3 protein: CASSSKEGRGNQPQHF; CDR3 DNA: TGTGCCAGCAGCTCCAAGGAGGGCAGGGGCAATCAGCCCCAGCATTTT
clone size: NA; J gene: TRBJ2-2; V gene: TRBV7-9; D gene: NA; CDR3 protein: CASSLGGGTGELFF; CDR3 DNA: TGTGCCAGCAGCTTAGGAGGCGGGACCGGGGAGCTGTTTTTT
clone size: few; J gene: TRBJ2-1; V gene: TRBV7-2; D gene: TRBD2; CDR3 protein: CASSSRLAGNNEQFF; CDR3 DNA: TGTGCCAGCAGCTCCAGACTAGCGGGAAACAATGAGCAGTTCTTC
clone size: NA; J gene: TRBJ2-5; V gene: TRBV7-2; D gene: NA; CDR3 protein: CASRSSGETQYF; CDR3 DNA: TGTGCCAGCAGATCCAGCGGGGAGACCCAGTACTTC
clone size: NA; J gene: TRBJ2-5; V gene: TRBV30; D gene: TRBD1; CDR3 protein: CAWSDLTGAPETQYF; CDR3 DNA: TGTGCCTGGAGTGACCTAACAGGGGCCCCGGAGACCCAGTACTTC
clone size: once; J gene: TRBJ1-6; V gene: TRBV30; D gene: NA; CDR3 protein: CAWSEVTGSSSPLHF; CDR3 DNA: TGTGCCTGGAGTGAGGTTACAGGGTCGAGTTCACCCCTCCACTTT
clone size: NA; J gene: TRBJ2-3; V gene: TRBV28; D gene: NA; CDR3 protein: CASRLTDTQYF; CDR3 DNA: TGTGCCAGTCGACTCACAGATACGCAGTATTTT
clone size: few; J gene: TRBJ2-3; V gene: TRBV5-1; D gene: TRBD2; CDR3 protein: CASSLGTSGDTQYF; CDR3 DNA: TGCGCCAGCAGCTTGGGGACTAGCGGAGATACGCAGTATTTT
clone size: NA; J gene: TRBJ2-3; V gene: TRBV29-1; D gene: TRBD1; CDR3 protein: CSVLQGDTQYF; CDR3 DNA: TGCAGCGTGCTACAGGGGGATACGCAGTATTTT
clone size: once; J gene: TRBJ2-3; V gene: TRBV10-3; D gene: TRBD2; CDR3 protein: CAISGSGSSADTQYF; CDR3 DNA: TGTGCCATCAGTGGTAGCGGGAGTAGTGCAGATACGCAGTATTTT
clone size: NA; J gene: TRBJ1-1; V gene: TRBV7-8; D gene: NA; CDR3 protein: CASSSKVGAFF; CDR3 DNA: TGTGCCAGCAGCTCCAAGGTCGGAGCTTTCTTT
clone size: NA; J gene: TRBJ2-7; V gene: TRBV30; D gene: TRBD2; CDR3 protein: CAWSLILTGGEQYF; CDR3 DNA: TGTGCCTGGAGTTTAATTCTCACGGGAGGCGAGCAGTACTTC
clone size: few; J gene: TRBJ1-2; V gene: TRBV4-2; D gene: NA; CDR3 protein: CASRDGPIYGYTF; CDR3 DNA: TGTGCCAGCAGGGATGGACCCATCTATGGCTACACCTTC
clone size: few; J gene: TRBJ2-1; V gene: TRBV29-1; D gene: TRBD1; CDR3 protein: CSVNGDRVGQFF; CDR3 DNA: TGCAGCGTTAACGGGGACAGGGTTGGGCAGTTCTTC
clone size: few; J gene: TRBJ2-3; V gene: TRBV30; D gene: NA; CDR3 protein: CAWSSGDRRVDTQYF; CDR3 DNA: TGTGCCTGGAGTTCCGGAGATCGCCGGGTTGATACGCAGTATTTT
clone size: NA; J gene: TRBJ2-1; V gene: TRBV7-2; D gene: TRBD2; CDR3 protein: CASSSRTSGGPREQFF; CDR3 DNA: TGTGCCAGCAGCTCCCGGACTAGCGGGGGACCTCGGGAGCAGTTCTTC
clone size: NA; J gene: TRBJ2-3; V gene: TRBV10-3; D gene: TRBD2; CDR3 protein: CAINPSGTDTQYF; CDR3 DNA: TGTGCCATCAACCCTAGCGGGACAGATACGCAGTATTTT
clone size: NA; J gene: TRBJ2-1; V gene: TRBV25-1; D gene: TRBD2; CDR3 protein: CASSKIAGDRDEQFF; CDR3 DNA: TGTGCCAGCAGTAAAATCGCGGGGGATCGGGATGAGCAGTTCTTC
clone size: NA; J gene: TRBJ2-1; V gene: TRBV6-1; D gene: NA; CDR3 protein: CASMKLSLSEQFF; CDR3 DNA: TGTGCCAGCATGAAACTCTCCCTCAGTGAGCAGTTCTTC
clone size: few; J gene: TRBJ1-1; V gene: TRBV4-3; D gene: NA; CDR3 protein: CASSQDKAMNTEAFF; CDR3 DNA: TGCGCCAGCAGCCAAGATAAGGCCATGAACACTGAAGCTTTCTTT
clone size: few; J gene: TRBJ2-7; V gene: TRBV11-1; D gene: NA; CDR3 protein: CASRLTVGTPYEQYF; CDR3 DNA: TGTGCCAGCAGGTTGACGGTTGGTACCCCCTACGAGCAGTACTTC
clone size: NA; J gene: TRBJ2-5; V gene: TRBV5-4; D gene: NA; CDR3 protein: CASRHLGESLETQYF; CDR3 DNA: TGTGCCAGCAGGCACCTCGGGGAGTCCCTGGAGACCCAGTACTTC
clone size: NA; J gene: TRBJ1-4; V gene: TRBV30; D gene: NA; CDR3 protein: CAWTRTATNEKLFF; CDR3 DNA: TGTGCCTGGACACGGACAGCAACTAATGAAAAACTGTTTTTT
clone size: NA; J gene: TRBJ2-7; V gene: TRBV5-6; D gene: NA; CDR3 protein: CASSLQGGTYEQYF; CDR3 DNA: TGTGCCAGCAGCTTGCAGGGTGGCACCTACGAGCAGTACTTC
clone size: NA; J gene: TRBJ2-7; V gene: TRBV2; D gene: NA; CDR3 protein: CASSRDRSSSYEQYF; CDR3 DNA: TGTGCCAGCAGCCGAGACAGGTCTAGCTCCTACGAGCAGTACTTC
clone size: NA; J gene: TRBJ2-7; V gene: TRBV30; D gene: NA; CDR3 protein: CASAQGYEQYF; CDR3 DNA: TGTGCATCAGCACAGGGCTACGAGCAGTACTTC
clone size: NA; J gene: TRBJ2-5; V gene: TRBV30; D gene: TRBD2; CDR3 protein: CAWSPGLADQETQYF; CDR3 DNA: TGTGCCTGGAGCCCGGGACTAGCGGATCAAGAGACCCAGTACTTC
clone size: NA; J gene: TRBJ2-2; V gene: TRBV10-3; D gene: NA; CDR3 protein: CAISGTQNTGELFF; CDR3 DNA: TGTGCCATCAGTGGGACACAGAACACCGGGGAGCTGTTTTTT
clone size: few; J gene: TRBJ1-1; V gene: TRBV29-1; D gene: TRBD1; CDR3 protein: CSVAGQAIEAFF; CDR3 DNA: TGCAGCGTTGCGGGACAGGCCATTGAAGCTTTCTTT
clone size: NA; J gene: TRBJ1-5; V gene: TRBV30; D gene: NA; CDR3 protein: CAWSVIWREGQPQHF; CDR3 DNA: TGTGCCTGGAGTGTAATCTGGAGGGAGGGTCAGCCCCAGCATTTT
clone size: NA; J gene: TRBJ2-5; V gene: TRBV9; D gene: TRBD2; CDR3 protein: CASSRTGTSRETQYF; CDR3 DNA: TGTGCCAGCAGCCGAACCGGGACTAGCAGAGAGACCCAGTACTTC
clone size: few; J gene: TRBJ2-7; V gene: TRBV7-2; D gene: TRBD2; CDR3 protein: CASSLTSGLSSYEQYF; CDR3 DNA: TGTGCCAGCAGCCTCACTAGCGGGCTTAGCTCCTACGAGCAGTACTTC
clone size: NA; J gene: TRBJ2-7; V gene: TRBV4-3; D gene: NA; CDR3 protein: CASSQGLGHEQYF; CDR3 DNA: TGCGCCAGCAGCCAAGGGCTAGGCCACGAGCAGTACTTC
clone size: once; J gene: TRBJ2-5; V gene: TRBV2; D gene: NA; CDR3 protein: CASSERDNQETQYF; CDR3 DNA: TGTGCCAGCAGTGAAAGGGACAACCAAGAGACCCAGTACTTC
clone size: NA; J gene: TRBJ2-2; V gene: TRBV7-9; D gene: NA; CDR3 protein: CASDPSRVTGELFF; CDR3 DNA: TGTGCCAGCGATCCGAGCCGTGTCACCGGGGAGCTGTTTTTT
clone size: NA; J gene: TRBJ2-7; V gene: TRBV25-1; D gene: NA; CDR3 protein: CASSTAAMVHEQYF; CDR3 DNA: TGTGCCAGCAGTACGGCCGCCATGGTCCACGAGCAGTACTTC
clone size: NA; J gene: TRBJ1-1; V gene: TRBV29-1; D gene: NA; CDR3 protein: CSVTGSNTEAFF; CDR3 DNA: TGCAGCGTTACAGGGTCGAACACTGAAGCTTTCTTT
clone size: NA; J gene: TRBJ2-7; V gene: TRBV10-3; D gene: NA; CDR3 protein: CAISADDYEQYF; CDR3 DNA: TGTGCCATCAGTGCTGACGACTACGAGCAGTACTTC
clone size: NA; J gene: TRBJ2-3; V gene: TRBV10-2; D gene: TRBD1; CDR3 protein: CASKGTGVTQYF; CDR3 DNA: TGCGCCAGCAAAGGGACAGGAGTTACGCAGTATTTT
clone size: NA; J gene: TRBJ1-5; V gene: TRBV30; D gene: NA; CDR3 protein: CAWSVDSNQPQHF; CDR3 DNA: TGTGCCTGGAGTGTAGATAGCAATCAGCCCCAGCATTTT
clone size: NA; J gene: TRBJ2-3; V gene: TRBV30; D gene: TRBD2; CDR3 protein: CAWSRLAGTDTQYF; CDR3 DNA: TGTGCCTGGAGTCGACTAGCAGGCACAGATACGCAGTATTTT
clone size: NA; J gene: TRBJ2-3; V gene: TRBV7-2; D gene: NA; CDR3 protein: CASSLASGSRDTQYF; CDR3 DNA: TGTGCCAGCAGCTTAGCCAGCGGATCCCGGGATACGCAGTATTTT
clone size: NA; J gene: TRBJ2-7; V gene: TRBV30; D gene: TRBD2; CDR3 protein: CAWSPWNQRGTYEQYF; CDR3 DNA: TGTGCCTGGAGTCCTTGGAACCAGCGGGGGACCTACGAGCAGTACTTC
clone size: NA; J gene: TRBJ2-2; V gene: TRBV30; D gene: TRBD2; CDR3 protein: CAGTSGSSAGELFF; CDR3 DNA: TGTGCCGGCACTAGCGGGAGTTCCGCCGGGGAGCTGTTTTTT
clone size: NA; J gene: TRBJ1-1; V gene: TRBV29-1; D gene: NA; CDR3 protein: CSVPGLTEAFF; CDR3 DNA: TGCAGCGTTCCGGGACTCACTGAAGCTTTCTTT
clone size: NA; J gene: TRBJ2-1; V gene: TRBV10-3; D gene: NA; CDR3 protein: CAISDSGRQSSYNEQFF; CDR3 DNA: TGTGCCATCAGTGATTCGGGGCGTCAGAGCTCCTACAATGAGCAGTTCTTC
clone size: NA; J gene: TRBJ1-2; V gene: TRBV9; D gene: TRBD1; CDR3 protein: CASSAGTDLGGGYTF; CDR3 DNA: TGTGCCAGCAGCGCGGGGACAGATTTAGGGGGTGGCTACACCTTC
clone size: NA; J gene: TRBJ2-1; V gene: TRBV19; D gene: NA; CDR3 protein: CASSTQGTNEQFF; CDR3 DNA: TGTGCCAGTAGTACCCAGGGGACCAATGAGCAGTTCTTC
clone size: NA; J gene: TRBJ2-5; V gene: TRBV30; D gene: NA; CDR3 protein: CAWSVLVNQETQYF; CDR3 DNA: TGTGCCTGGAGTGTACTGGTTAACCAAGAGACCCAGTACTTC
clone size: NA; J gene: TRBJ2-5; V gene: TRBV7-2; D gene: NA; CDR3 protein: CASSLGERTQYF; CDR3 DNA: TGTGCCAGCAGCTTAGGGGAGCGGACCCAGTACTTC
clone size: NA; J gene: TRBJ1-4; V gene: TRBV30; D gene: NA; CDR3 protein: CAWKVLPALNEKLFF; CDR3 DNA: TGTGCCTGGAAAGTGTTGCCAGCCCTAAATGAAAAACTGTTTTTT
clone size: few; J gene: TRBJ2-2; V gene: TRBV7-2; D gene: NA; CDR3 protein: CASSPGHNNGELFF; CDR3 DNA: TGTGCCAGCAGCCCGGGACATAATAACGGGGAGCTGTTTTTT
clone size: NA; J gene: TRBJ2-5; V gene: TRBV5-4; D gene: NA; CDR3 protein: CASSLEGGRETQYF; CDR3 DNA: TGTGCCAGCAGCTTGGAAGGTGGGAGAGAGACCCAGTACTTC
clone size: NA; J gene: TRBJ2-3; V gene: TRBV29-1; D gene: NA; CDR3 protein: CSAREPTDTQYF; CDR3 DNA: TGCAGCGCCCGGGAACCCACAGATACGCAGTATTTT